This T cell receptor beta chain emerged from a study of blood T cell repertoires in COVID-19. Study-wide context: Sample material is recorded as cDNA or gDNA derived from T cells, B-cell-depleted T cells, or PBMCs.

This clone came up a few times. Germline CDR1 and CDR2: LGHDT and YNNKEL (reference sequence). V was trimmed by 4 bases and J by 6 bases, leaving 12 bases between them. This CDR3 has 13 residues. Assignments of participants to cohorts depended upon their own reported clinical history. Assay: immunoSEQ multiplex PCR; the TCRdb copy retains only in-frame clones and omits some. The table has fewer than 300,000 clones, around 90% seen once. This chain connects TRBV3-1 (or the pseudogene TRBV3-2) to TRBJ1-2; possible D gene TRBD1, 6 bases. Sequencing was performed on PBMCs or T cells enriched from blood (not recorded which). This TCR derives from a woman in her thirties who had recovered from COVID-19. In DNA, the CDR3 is TGTGCCAGCAGCCGAACCTACAGGGATGGCTACACCTTC. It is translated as CASSRTYRDGYTF.